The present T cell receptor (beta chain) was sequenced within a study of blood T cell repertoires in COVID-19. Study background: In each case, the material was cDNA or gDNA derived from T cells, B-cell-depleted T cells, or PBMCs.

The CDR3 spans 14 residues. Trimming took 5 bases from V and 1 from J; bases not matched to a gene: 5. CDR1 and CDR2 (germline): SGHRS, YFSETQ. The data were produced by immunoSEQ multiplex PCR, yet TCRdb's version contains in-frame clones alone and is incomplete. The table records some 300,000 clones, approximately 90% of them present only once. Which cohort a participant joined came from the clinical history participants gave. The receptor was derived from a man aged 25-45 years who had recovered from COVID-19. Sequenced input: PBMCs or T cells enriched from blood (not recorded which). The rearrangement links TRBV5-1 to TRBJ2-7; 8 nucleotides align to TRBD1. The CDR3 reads CASRAGQESYEQYF. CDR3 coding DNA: TGCGCCAGCAGGGCGGGACAGGAATCCTACGAGCAGTACTTC.